These T cell receptor beta chains were read from a single sample in a study of T cells after posttransplantation cyclophosphamide. Repertoires were generated with immunoSEQ multiplex PCR, while TCRdb's copy carries only in-frame clones and drops some. The sample contains 7,400 or so clones, 85% to 90% of which appear only once. The input for sequencing was CD4+ T cells sorted from blood, taken less than 1,500 days after allogeneic stem cell transplant with posttransplant cyclophosphamide. The receptors shown here come from a female patient aged 50-65 years who received an allogeneic stem cell transplant from a related donor, was CMV-positive, and had no GVHD. Some T cells may have originated in the graft donor. Both conserved end residues are trimmed from each CDR3. The D gene is left open where the match is weak.

CDR3: ASRNYRGPGTEAF; J: TRBJ1-1; V: TRBV11-2; D: TRBD1
CDR3: ASSTPGVNTEAF; J: TRBJ1-1; V: TRBV6-5; D: NA
CDR3: ASSSRTGNLQETQY; J: TRBJ2-5; V: TRBV27; D: TRBD1
CDR3: ASSTSGPTYEQY; J: TRBJ2-7; V: TRBV28; D: TRBD2
CDR3: ATRGSSYNEQF; J: TRBJ2-1; V: TRBV7-2; D: NA
CDR3: ASSLGQGSYGYT; J: TRBJ1-2; V: TRBV7-2; D: TRBD1
CDR3: ASSEEFTDTQY; J: TRBJ2-3; V: TRBV2; D: NA
CDR3: ASSEGTSGPRSETQY; J: TRBJ2-5; V: TRBV6-1; D: TRBD2
CDR3: ASSPQGASSYEQY; J: TRBJ2-7; V: TRBV18; D: TRBD1
CDR3: AWSVMRVRTGTGELF; J: TRBJ2-2; V: TRBV30; D: NA
CDR3: ASSLELDLGTQY; J: TRBJ2-5; V: TRBV7-7; D: NA
CDR3: ASRSGAWTGELF; J: TRBJ2-2; V: TRBV10-1; D: TRBD2
CDR3: SVALTPRNTIY; J: TRBJ1-3; V: TRBV29-1; D: NA
CDR3: ASSLRKRSKNTEAF; J: TRBJ1-1; V: TRBV27; D: NA
CDR3: ASSLGSQYTEAF; J: TRBJ1-1; V: TRBV11-2; D: NA
CDR3: ASSTNRGQQRNTGELF; J: TRBJ2-2; V: TRBV19; D: TRBD1
CDR3: ASSPRLGGHTEAF; J: TRBJ1-1; V: TRBV18; D: NA
CDR3: ASSVAPTSGSYEQY; J: TRBJ2-7; V: TRBV9; D: TRBD2
CDR3: ASSEGRGLVA; J: TRBJ1-1; V: TRBV2; D: NA
CDR3: ASANGYEQY; J: TRBJ2-7; V: TRBV7-6; D: NA
CDR3: ASGSGLTQY; J: TRBJ2-5; V: TRBV11-2; D: NA
CDR3: ASRRLAGEQETQY; J: TRBJ2-5; V: TRBV18; D: TRBD2
CDR3: ASSFFVGGGNEQF; J: TRBJ2-1; V: TRBV11-2; D: NA
CDR3: ASSPYGQGRGGNTEAF; J: TRBJ1-1; V: TRBV18; D: TRBD1
CDR3: ASSMTGDHYGYT; J: TRBJ1-2; V: TRBV19; D: TRBD1
CDR3: ATGRAMNTEAF; J: TRBJ1-1; V: TRBV4-3; D: NA
CDR3: ASRFTGEKLF; J: TRBJ1-4; V: TRBV5-8; D: NA
CDR3: ASSLSRDRADTQY; J: TRBJ2-3; V: TRBV7-3; D: NA
CDR3: ASSLGGGKETQY; J: TRBJ2-5; V: TRBV5-1; D: NA
CDR3: ASSYRGSYEQY; J: TRBJ2-7; V: TRBV10-1; D: NA
CDR3: ASSGSLRDRRRDTEAF; J: TRBJ1-1; V: TRBV21-1; D: NA
CDR3: ASSSTKTAYDYEQY; J: TRBJ2-7; V: TRBV28; D: NA
CDR3: ANSKRTSGNEQY; J: TRBJ2-7; V: TRBV11-3; D: TRBD2
CDR3: ASSYAGGEETQY; J: TRBJ2-5; V: TRBV6-5; D: TRBD2
CDR3: ASSLGLAVDTDTQY; J: TRBJ2-3; V: TRBV5-4; D: TRBD2
CDR3: ASRAGTSGSYEQY; J: TRBJ2-7; V: TRBV7-3; D: TRBD2
CDR3: ASIRTSGRSGELF; J: TRBJ2-2; V: TRBV19; D: TRBD2
CDR3: ASSLGLAGVGELF; J: TRBJ2-2; V: TRBV7-2; D: TRBD2
CDR3: ASSISPGRETQY; J: TRBJ2-5; V: TRBV19; D: NA
CDR3: ASSQGQLYEQY; J: TRBJ2-7; V: TRBV4-3; D: TRBD1
CDR3: ASSLGVLAGADEQF; J: TRBJ2-1; V: TRBV7-2; D: TRBD2
CDR3: ASSYRLLDRATNEKLF; J: TRBJ1-4; V: TRBV7-2; D: TRBD1